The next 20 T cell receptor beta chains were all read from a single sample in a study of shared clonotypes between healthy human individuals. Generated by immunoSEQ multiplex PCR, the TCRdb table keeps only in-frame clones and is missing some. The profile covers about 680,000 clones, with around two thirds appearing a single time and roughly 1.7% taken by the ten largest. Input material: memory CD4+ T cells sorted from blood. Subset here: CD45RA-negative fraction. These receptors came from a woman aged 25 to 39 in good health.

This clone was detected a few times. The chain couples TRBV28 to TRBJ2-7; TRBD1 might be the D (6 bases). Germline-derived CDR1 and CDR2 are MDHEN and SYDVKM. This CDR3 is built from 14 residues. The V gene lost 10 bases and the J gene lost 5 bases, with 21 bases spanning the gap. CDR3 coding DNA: TGTGCCACCCTGGACAGTTTGGTCGGCCACGAGCAGTACTTC. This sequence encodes CATLDSLVGHEQYF.

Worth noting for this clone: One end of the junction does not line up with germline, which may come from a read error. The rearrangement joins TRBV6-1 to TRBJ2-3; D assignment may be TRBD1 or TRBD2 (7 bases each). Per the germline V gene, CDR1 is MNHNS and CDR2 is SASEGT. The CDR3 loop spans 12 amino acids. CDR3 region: CAGREGAHTQYF. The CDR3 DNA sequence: TGTGCCGGCAGGGAGGGGGCGCATACGCAGTATTTT.

Here the CDR3 DNA reads TGTGCCGGTTACTCCTTCCTGGGGACTGAAGCTTTCTTT. Its protein is CAGYSFLGTEAFF. The V call is TRBV30, the J call TRBJ1-1; D gene unclear. V was trimmed by 8 bases and J by 5 bases, leaving 18 bases between them. This CDR3 is built from 13 residues. Germline CDR1 is GTSNPN and CDR2 is SVGIG (reference sequence).

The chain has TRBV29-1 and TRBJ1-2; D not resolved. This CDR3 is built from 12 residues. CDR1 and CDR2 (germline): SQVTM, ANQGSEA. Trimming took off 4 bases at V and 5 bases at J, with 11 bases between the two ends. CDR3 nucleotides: TGCAGCGTTGCTTCCGGGCCTTATGGCTACACCTTC. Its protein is CSVASGPYGYTF.

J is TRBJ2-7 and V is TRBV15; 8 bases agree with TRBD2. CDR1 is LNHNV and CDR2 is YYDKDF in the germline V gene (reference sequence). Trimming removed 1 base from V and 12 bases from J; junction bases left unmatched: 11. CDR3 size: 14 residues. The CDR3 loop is CATSRGPLRGAPYF. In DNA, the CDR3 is TGTGCCACCAGCAGAGGCCCATTGCGGGGGGCCCCGTACTTC.

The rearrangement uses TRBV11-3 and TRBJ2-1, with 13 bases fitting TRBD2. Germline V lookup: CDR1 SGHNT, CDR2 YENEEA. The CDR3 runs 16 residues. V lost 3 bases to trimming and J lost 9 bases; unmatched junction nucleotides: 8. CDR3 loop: CASSLGLAGTFGEQFF. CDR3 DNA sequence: TGTGCCAGCAGCTTGGGACTAGCGGGGACCTTTGGTGAGCAGTTCTTC.

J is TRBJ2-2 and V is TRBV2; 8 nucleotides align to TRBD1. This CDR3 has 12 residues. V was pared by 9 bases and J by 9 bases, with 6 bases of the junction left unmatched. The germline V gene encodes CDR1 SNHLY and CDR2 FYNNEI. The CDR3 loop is CASRQGRWELFF. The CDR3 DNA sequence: TGTGCCAGTCGACAGGGGAGGTGGGAGCTGTTTTTT.

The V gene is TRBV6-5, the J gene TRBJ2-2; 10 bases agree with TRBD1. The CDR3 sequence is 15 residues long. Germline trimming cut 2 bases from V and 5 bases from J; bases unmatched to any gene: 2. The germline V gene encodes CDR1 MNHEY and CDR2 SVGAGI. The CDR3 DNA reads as TGTGCCAGCAGTTACCGGGACAGGGGAACCGGGGAGCTGTTTTTT. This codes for CASSYRDRGTGELFF.

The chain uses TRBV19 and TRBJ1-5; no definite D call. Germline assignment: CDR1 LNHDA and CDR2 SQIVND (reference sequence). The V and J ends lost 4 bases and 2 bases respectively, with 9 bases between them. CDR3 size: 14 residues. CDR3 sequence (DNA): TGTGCCAGTAGTACTCTCAAGGGCAATCAGCCCCAGCATTTT. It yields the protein CASSTLKGNQPQHF.

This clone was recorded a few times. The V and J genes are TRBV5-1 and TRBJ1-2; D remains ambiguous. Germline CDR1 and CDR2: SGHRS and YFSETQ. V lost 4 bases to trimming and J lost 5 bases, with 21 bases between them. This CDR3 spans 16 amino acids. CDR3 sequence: CASSRLGAADQYGYTF. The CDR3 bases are TGCGCCAGCAGCCGACTTGGCGCCGCGGATCAATATGGCTACACCTTC.

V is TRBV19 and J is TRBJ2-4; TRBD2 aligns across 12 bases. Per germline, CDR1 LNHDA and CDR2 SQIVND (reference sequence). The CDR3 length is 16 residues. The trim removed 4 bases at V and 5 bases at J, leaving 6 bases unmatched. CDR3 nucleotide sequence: TGTGCCAGTAGTACTAGCGGGAGGGGCGACCAAAACATTCAGTACTTC. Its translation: CASSTSGRGDQNIQYF.

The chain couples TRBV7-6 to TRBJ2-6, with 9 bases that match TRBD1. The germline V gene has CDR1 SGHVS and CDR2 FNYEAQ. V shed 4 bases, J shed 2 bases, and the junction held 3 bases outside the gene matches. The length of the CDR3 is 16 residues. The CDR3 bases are TGTGCCAGCAGCTATAACAGGGGGCCTGGGGCCAACGTCCTGACTTTC. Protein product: CASSYNRGPGANVLTF.

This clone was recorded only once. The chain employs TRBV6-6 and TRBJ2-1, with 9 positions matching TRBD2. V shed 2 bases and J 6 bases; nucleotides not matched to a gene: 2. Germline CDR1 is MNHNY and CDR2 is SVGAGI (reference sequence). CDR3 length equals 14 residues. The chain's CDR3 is CASSYGGRVNEQFF. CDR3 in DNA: TGTGCCAGCAGTTACGGCGGGAGGGTCAATGAGCAGTTCTTC.

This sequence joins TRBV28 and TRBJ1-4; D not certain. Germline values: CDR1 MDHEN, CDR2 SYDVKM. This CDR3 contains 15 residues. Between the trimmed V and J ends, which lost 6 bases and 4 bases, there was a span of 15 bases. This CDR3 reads CASRGDLLGNEKLFF. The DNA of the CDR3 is TGTGCCAGCAGGGGAGACCTCCTAGGTAATGAAAAACTGTTTTTT.

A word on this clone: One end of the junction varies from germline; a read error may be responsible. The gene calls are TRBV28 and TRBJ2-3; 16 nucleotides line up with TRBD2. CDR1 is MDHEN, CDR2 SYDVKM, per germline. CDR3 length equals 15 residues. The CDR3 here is CASSFYGTSGRAKRF. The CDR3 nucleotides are TGTGCCAGCAGTTTTTATGGGACTAGCGGGAGGGCCAAGCGATTT. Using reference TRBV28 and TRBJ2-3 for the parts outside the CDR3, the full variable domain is DVKVTQSSRYLVKRTGEKVFLECVQDMDHENMFWYRQDPGLGLRLIYFSYDVKMKEKGDIPEGYSVSREKKERFSLILESASTNQTSMYLCASSFYGTSGRAKRFGPGTRLTVL.

DNA of the CDR3: TGTGCCAGTAGGTCCGGGGGCCGCAATCAGCCCCAGCATTTT. Translated, it gives CASRSGGRNQPQHF. This sequence joins TRBV19 and TRBJ1-5; possible D gene TRBD1, 6 bases. From germline, CDR1 is LNHDA and CDR2 SQIVND (reference sequence). Deletions cut 6 bases from V and 2 bases from J, with 11 bases between. This CDR3 has 14 residues.

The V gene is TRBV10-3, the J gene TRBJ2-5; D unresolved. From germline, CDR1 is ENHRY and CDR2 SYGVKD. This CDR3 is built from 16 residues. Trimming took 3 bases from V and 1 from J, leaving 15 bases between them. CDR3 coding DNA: TGTGCCATCAGTGATTTCGGCCCGGCAGCCCAAGAGACCCAGTACTTC. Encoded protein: CAISDFGPAAQETQYF.

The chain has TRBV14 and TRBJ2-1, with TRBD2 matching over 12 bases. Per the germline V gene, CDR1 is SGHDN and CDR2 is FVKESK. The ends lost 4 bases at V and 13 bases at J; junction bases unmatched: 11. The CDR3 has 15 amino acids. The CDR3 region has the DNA TGTGCCAGCAGCCCCCTGTGGACTAGCGGGACTTTTCAGTTCTTC. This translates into CASSPLWTSGTFQFF.

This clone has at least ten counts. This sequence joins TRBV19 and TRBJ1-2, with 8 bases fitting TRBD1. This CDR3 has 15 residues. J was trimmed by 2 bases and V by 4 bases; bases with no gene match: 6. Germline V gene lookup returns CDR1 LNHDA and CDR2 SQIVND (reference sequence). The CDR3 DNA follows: TGTGCCAGTAGTACGACAGGGGCCAGGAACTATGGCTACACCTTC. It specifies CASSTTGARNYGYTF.

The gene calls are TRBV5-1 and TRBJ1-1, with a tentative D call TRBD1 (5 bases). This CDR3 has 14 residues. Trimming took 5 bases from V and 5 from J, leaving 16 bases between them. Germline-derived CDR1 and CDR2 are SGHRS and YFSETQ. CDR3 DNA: TGCGCCAGCAGGATTGGCGGACATAAAACTGAAGCTTTCTTT. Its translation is CASRIGGHKTEAFF.